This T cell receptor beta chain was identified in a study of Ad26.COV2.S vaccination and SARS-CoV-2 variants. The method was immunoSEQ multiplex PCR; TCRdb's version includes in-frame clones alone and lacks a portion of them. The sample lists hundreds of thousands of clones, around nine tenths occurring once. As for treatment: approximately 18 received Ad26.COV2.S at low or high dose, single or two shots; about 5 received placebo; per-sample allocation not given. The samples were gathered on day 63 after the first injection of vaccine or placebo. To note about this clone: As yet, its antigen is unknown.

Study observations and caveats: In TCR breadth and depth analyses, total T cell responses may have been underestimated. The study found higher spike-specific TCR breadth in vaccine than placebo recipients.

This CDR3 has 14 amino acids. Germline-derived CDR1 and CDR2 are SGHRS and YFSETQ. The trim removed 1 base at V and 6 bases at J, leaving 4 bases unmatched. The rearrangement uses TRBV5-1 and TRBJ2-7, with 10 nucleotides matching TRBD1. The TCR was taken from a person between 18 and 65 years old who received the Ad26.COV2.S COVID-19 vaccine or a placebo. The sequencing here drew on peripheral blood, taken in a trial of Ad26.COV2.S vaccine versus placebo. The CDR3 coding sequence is TGCGCCAGCAGCTTGTCGACAGGGGGCATCGAGCAGTACTTC. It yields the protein CASSLSTGGIEQYF.